This TCR beta chain was obtained from a study of shared clonotypes between healthy human individuals. Study as a whole: CD4 naive and CD4 memory each took three plates per donor, while CD8 naive took two and CD8 memory one. Findings and caveats of the study: Sharing across four donors was highest in naive CD4 (roughly 5%) and lowest in memory CD8 (0.4%).

CDR3 length: 14 residues. Trimming took 2 bases from V and 2 from J, leaving 13 bases between them. Germline V lookup: CDR1 GTSNPN, CDR2 SVGIG (reference sequence). Naive CD8 populations comprised CD45RO-negative cells positively selected for CCR7, excluding terminally differentiated effector memory CD45RA+ cells. The table lists this clone with a count of one. Its cognate antigen is unknown. Some clones are missing from TCRdb's copy, which holds only in-frame ones; the method was immunoSEQ multiplex PCR. The sample includes approximately 590,000 clones, roughly 95% of them seen just once. The sample consisted of naive CD8+ T cells sorted from blood. V is TRBV30 and J is TRBJ2-7, with D unclear. The receptor comes from a woman aged 25-40 years in good health. CDR3 protein: CAWSRLLTPYEQYF. Here the CDR3 DNA reads TGTGCCTGGAGTCGCCTCCTGACGCCCTACGAGCAGTACTTC.